This T cell receptor (beta chain) was sequenced during a study of shared T cell receptors in the human thymus. This clone was picked up one time. TCRdb's copy holds only in-frame clones and misses some; the assay was immunoSEQ multiplex PCR. The table lists some 700,000 clones, more than 75% of them singletons, with 0.008% to 0.011% in the top ten. Another study also made use of these data, one on human thymus T cells. According to that study: An apparent bias in V and J gene usage was seen in thymic and blood repertoires.

Sequencing input: thymocytes. This receptor was taken from a boy under three years old with a congenital heart defect.

The DNA of the CDR3 is TGCGCCAGCAGCTTGGTTGGTGGCGGGCGGGAGGCGAACACCGGGGAGCTGTTTTTT. The encoded protein is CASSLVGGGREANTGELFF. The chain joins TRBV5-1 to TRBJ2-2; 8 bases fit TRBD2. This CDR3 has 19 amino acids. Trimming took 0 bases from V and 0 from J; bases not matched to a gene: 10. In germline, CDR1 is SGHRS, CDR2 YFSETQ.